A selection of T cell receptor beta chains follows, all from one sample in a study of blood T cell repertoires in COVID-19. TCRdb keeps only in-frame clones here, not all; method: immunoSEQ multiplex PCR. The sample lists 55,000 or so clones; approximately 87% were seen once. The sequencing sample was made of peripheral blood. These receptors originate from a woman aged 55-70 years with COVID-19, enrolled during active disease. Both conserved end residues are part of each CDR3. Fields, in order: D gene, clone size, J gene, V gene, CDR3 DNA, CDR3 protein. D genes are given only for firm matches. Clone size is shown for a subset of rows, as once, few, many or a class of expanded clone.

. . TRBJ1-1 TRBV5-4 TGTGCCAGCAGTCCGATCCCGGGGGGCACTGAAGCTTTCTTT CASSPIPGGTEAFF
. . TRBJ1-1 TRBV11-2 TGTGCCAGCAGCATCAGGCCCGGACACAACACTGAAGCTTTCTTT CASSIRPGHNTEAFF
. . TRBJ1-4 TRBV28 TGTGCCAGCAGTCCAGACAGGGAAAAACTGTTTTTT CASSPDREKLFF
TRBD2 . TRBJ2-3 TRBV5-1 TGCGCCAGCAGCTTCATGGGAGGGCGGGAGGCAGATACGCAGTATTTT CASSFMGGREADTQYF
TRBD1 . TRBJ1-1 TRBV4-2 TGTGCCAGCAGCCAAGGGGACAGCCAGAACACTGAAGCTTTCTTT CASSQGDSQNTEAFF
TRBD2 . TRBJ2-7 TRBV27 TGTGCCAGCAGACCTCTAGCGGGAGTCGGTCACGAGCAGTACTTC CASRPLAGVGHEQYF
TRBD1 once TRBJ1-2 TRBV19 TGTGCCAGCATCAACAGGGGAGACTATGGCTACACCTTC CASINRGDYGYTF
. . TRBJ2-3 TRBV6-5 TGTGCCAGCAGTAGCGCTGGCGGTACGCAGTATTTT CASSSAGGTQYF
. . TRBJ2-7 TRBV14 TGTGCCAGCAGCCAAGCAGGAATCCGCTCCTACGAGCAGTACTTC CASSQAGIRSYEQYF
TRBD1 few TRBJ2-7 TRBV4-1 TGCGCCAGCAGCCAAGAAACGGGGACAGCCTGGGAGCAGTACTTC CASSQETGTAWEQYF
. . TRBJ1-5 TRBV6-1 TGTGCCAGCAGTGAAGTTAGACAGGTCAGGCAGCCCCAGCATTTT CASSEVRQVRQPQHF
. . TRBJ2-1 TRBV2 TGTGCCAGCAGTTCCGTCCCCATCCACCTATGGAATGAGCAGTTCTTC CASSSVPIHLWNEQFF
TRBD2 . TRBJ2-7 TRBV28 TGTGCCAGCAGTTTAGGGGGACTAGCGGGAGCCTCCTCCTACGAGCAGTACTTC CASSLGGLAGASSYEQYF
. . TRBJ2-1 TRBV3-1/TRBV3-2 TGTGCCAGCAGTCTAGACAATGAGCAGTTCTTC CASSLDNEQFF
. . TRBJ1-5 TRBV7-8 TGTGCCAGCAGCCCCTTCCCGGGCAATCAGCCCCAGCATTTT CASSPFPGNQPQHF
TRBD1 . TRBJ1-2 TRBV4-1 TGCGCCAGCAGCCAAGATTCCGGGACAGGGGGCTCTGGCTACACCTTC CASSQDSGTGGSGYTF
TRBD1 . TRBJ1-6 TRBV14 TGTGCCAGCAGCCAGAGGGGACAGCTTAAGAATTCACCCCTCCACTTT CASSQRGQLKNSPLHF
. . TRBJ1-2 TRBV5-5 TGTGCCAGCAGCCGTACAGGAGCTAACTATGGCTACACCTTC CASSRTGANYGYTF
. few TRBJ1-2 TRBV2 TGTGCCAGCAGTGCCCTCCTTTTCACAGGAGATAACTATGGCTACACCTTC CASSALLFTGDNYGYTF
TRBD2 . TRBJ2-3 TRBV5-6 TGTGCCAGCAGCTTAATGGGTACTAGCGGTGGAAACACAGATACGCAGTATTTT CASSLMGTSGGNTDTQYF
. . TRBJ2-5 TRBV27 TGTGCCAGCAGTTCCCCCCTCCTGGAGACCCAGTACTTC CASSSPLLETQYF
TRBD1 . TRBJ2-3 TRBV15 TGTGCCACCAGCAGGGGACAGGGGGACCGTCTGAATACGCAGTATTTT CATSRGQGDRLNTQYF
. few TRBJ2-1 TRBV3-1/TRBV3-2 TGTGCCAGCAGCAGTGGCACTAGTAAGCAGTTCTTC CASSSGTSKQFF
TRBD1 . TRBJ1-2 TRBV9 TGTGCCAGCAGCGTCCAGTCGACAGGGCCTGGCTACACCTTC CASSVQSTGPGYTF
. . TRBJ1-2 TRBV18 TGTGCCAGCTCACCTCGGCCGGACAAGTGGGGCTACACCTTC CASSPRPDKWGYTF
. . TRBJ2-7 TRBV15 TGTGCCACCAGCAGAGCGGGTGGGAGGTACGAGCAGTACTTC CATSRAGGRYEQYF
. . TRBJ1-5 TRBV10-2 TGCGCCAGCAAGCCCGGGAGCAATCAGCCCCAGCATTTT CASKPGSNQPQHF